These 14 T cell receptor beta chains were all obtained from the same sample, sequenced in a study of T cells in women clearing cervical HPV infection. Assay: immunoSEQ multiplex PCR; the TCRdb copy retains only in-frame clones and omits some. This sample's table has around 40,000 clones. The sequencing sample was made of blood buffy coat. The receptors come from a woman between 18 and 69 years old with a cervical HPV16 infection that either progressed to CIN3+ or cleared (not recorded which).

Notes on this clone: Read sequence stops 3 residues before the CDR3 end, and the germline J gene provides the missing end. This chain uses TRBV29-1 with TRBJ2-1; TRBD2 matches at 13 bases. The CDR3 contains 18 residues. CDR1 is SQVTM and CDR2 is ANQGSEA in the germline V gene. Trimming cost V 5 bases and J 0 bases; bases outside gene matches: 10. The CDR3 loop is CSVLGLAGVMSSYNEQFF. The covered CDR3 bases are TGCAGCGTTCTTGGACTAGCGGGAGTCATGAGCTCCTACAATGAG.

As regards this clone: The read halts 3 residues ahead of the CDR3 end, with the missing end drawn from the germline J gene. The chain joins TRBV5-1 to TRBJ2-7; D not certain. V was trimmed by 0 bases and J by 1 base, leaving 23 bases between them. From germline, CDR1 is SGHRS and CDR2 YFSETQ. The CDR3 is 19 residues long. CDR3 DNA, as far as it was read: TGCGCCAGCAGCTTGGGGTATTGGGCCCCCCAAGTGGCGTCCTACGAG. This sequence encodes CASSLGYWAPQVASYE. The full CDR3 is CASSLGYWAPQVASYEQYF.

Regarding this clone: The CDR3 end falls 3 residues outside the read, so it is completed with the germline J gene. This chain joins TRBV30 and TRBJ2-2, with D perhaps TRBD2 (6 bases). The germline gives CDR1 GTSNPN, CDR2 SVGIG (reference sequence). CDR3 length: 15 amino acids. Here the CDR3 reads CAWSLGDSGANVLFF. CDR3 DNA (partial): TGTGCCTGGAGCCTAGGGGACTCTGGGGCCAACGTG.

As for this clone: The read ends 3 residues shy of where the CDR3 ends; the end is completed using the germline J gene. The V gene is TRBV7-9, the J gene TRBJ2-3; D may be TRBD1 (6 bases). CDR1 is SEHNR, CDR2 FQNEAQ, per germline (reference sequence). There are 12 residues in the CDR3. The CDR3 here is CASSSKQGPQYF. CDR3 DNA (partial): TGTGCCAGCAGCTCCAAACAGGGACCG.

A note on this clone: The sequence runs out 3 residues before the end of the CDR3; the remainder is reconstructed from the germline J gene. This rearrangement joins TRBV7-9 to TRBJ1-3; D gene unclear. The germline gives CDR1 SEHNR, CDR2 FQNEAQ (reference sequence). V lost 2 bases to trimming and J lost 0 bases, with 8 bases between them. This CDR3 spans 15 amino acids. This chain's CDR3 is CASSLTKDSGNTIYF. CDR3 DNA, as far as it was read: TGTGCCAGCAGCTTAACTAAGGACTCTGGAAACACC.

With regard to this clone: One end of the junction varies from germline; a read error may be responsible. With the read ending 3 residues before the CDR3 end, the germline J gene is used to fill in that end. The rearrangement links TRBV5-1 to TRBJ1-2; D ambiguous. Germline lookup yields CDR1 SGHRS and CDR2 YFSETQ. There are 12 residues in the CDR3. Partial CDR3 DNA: TGCGCCAGCTCGGAGATGGACTATGGA. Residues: CASSEMDYG. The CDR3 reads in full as CASSEMDYGYTF.

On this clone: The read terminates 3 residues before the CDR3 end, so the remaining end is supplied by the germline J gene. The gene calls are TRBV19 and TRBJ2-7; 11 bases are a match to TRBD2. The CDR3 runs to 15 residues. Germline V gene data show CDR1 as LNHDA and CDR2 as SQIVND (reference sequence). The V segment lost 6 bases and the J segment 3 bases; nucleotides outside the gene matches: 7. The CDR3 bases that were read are TGTGCCAGTAGCCGCACTAGCGGGAGCCACTACGAG. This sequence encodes CASSRTSGSHYE. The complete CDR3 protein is CASSRTSGSHYEQYF. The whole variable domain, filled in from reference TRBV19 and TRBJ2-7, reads DGGITQSPKYLFRKEGQNVTLSCEQNLNHDAMYWYRQDPGQGLRLIYYSQIVNDFQKGDIAEGYSVSREKKESFPLTVTSAQKNPTAFYLCASSRTSGSHYEQYFGPGTRLTVT.

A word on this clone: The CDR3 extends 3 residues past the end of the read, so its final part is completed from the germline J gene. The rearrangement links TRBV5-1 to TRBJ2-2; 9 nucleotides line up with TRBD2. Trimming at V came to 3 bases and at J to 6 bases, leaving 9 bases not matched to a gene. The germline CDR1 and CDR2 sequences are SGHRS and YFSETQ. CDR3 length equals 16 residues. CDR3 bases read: TGCGCCAGCAGCTCGAAGCGGGAGGTCGGCGCCGGGGAG. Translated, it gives CASSSKREVGAGE. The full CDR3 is CASSSKREVGAGELFF.

The sequenced part of the CDR3 DNA is TGTGCCAGCAGCTCGGGCCGGGGGAGAGCCTACGAG. Encoded protein: CASSSGRGRAYE. The full CDR3 reads CASSSGRGRAYEQYF. The J gene is TRBJ2-7, the V gene TRBV7-2; D might be TRBD2 (6 bases). The CDR3 end lies 3 residues beyond the end of the read and is filled in from the germline J gene. Germline assignment: CDR1 SGHTA and CDR2 FQGNSA. V lost 4 bases to trimming and J lost 2 bases, with 15 bases between them. This CDR3 has 15 residues.

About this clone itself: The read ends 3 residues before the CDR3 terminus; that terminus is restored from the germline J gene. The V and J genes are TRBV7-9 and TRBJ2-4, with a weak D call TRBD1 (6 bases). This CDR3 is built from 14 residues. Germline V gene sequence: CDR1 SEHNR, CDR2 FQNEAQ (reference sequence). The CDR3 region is CASSFFGQLYGQYF. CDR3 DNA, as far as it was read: TGTGCCAGCAGCTTCTTCGGACAGCTCTATGGT.

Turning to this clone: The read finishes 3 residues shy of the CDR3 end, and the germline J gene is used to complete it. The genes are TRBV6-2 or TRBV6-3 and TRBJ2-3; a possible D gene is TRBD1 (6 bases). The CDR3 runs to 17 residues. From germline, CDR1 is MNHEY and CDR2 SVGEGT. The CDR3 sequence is CATLQPSDSTSNQPQYF. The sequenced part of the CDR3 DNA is TGTGCCACCCTTCAGCCCTCGGACAGTACGTCCAATCAGCCG.

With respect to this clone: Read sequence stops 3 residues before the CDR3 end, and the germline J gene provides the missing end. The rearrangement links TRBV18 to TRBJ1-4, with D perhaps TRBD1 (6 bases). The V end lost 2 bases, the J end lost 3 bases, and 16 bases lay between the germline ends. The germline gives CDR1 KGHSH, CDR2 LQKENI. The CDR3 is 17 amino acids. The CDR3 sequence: CASSPGGTGSSNEKLFF. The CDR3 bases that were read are TGTGCCAGCTCACCAGGTGGTACAGGGTCTTCTAATGAAAAA.

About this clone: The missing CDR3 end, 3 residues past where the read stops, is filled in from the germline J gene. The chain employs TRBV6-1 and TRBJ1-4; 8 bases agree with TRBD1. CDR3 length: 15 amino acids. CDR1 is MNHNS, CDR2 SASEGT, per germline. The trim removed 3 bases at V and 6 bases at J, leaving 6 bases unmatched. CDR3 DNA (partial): TGTGCCAGCAGTGACGGGACAGGAGGCGATGAAAAA. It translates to CASSDGTGGDEK. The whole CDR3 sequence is CASSDGTGGDEKLFF.

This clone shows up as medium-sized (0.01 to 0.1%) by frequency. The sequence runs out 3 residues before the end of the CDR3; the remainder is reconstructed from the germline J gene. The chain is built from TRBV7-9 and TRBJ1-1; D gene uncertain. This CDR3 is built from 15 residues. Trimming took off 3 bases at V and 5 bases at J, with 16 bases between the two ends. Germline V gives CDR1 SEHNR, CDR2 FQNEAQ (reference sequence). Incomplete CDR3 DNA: TGTGCCAGCAGCTTCCGCGGGAGCAAGTGGACTGAA. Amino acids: CASSFRGSKWTE. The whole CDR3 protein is CASSFRGSKWTEAFF.